The 13 T cell receptor beta chains listed next were all sequenced from one sample in a study of blood T cell repertoires in COVID-19. Assay: immunoSEQ multiplex PCR; the TCRdb copy retains only in-frame clones and omits some. The repertoire consists of 450,000 or so clones, with 90% occurring once and the leading ten covering less than 0.75%. The specimen sequenced was PBMCs or T cells enriched from blood (not recorded which). The receptor source for this set is a man between 18 and 35 years old who had recovered from COVID-19.

The genes are TRBV5-8 and TRBJ1-2; D might be TRBD1 (6 bases). V shed 6 bases and J shed 6 bases, with 24 bases lying between them. The CDR3 extends over 16 amino acids. The germline V gene encodes CDR1 SGHTS and CDR2 YDEGEE. CDR3 amino acids: CASTLGFGGRVDGYTF. The CDR3 DNA follows: TGTGCCAGCACCCTCGGTTTCGGGGGGCGCGTGGATGGCTACACCTTC.

The V and J genes are TRBV6-5 and TRBJ1-5; TRBD1 aligns across 8 bases. The V and J ends lost 7 bases and 6 bases, in that order; junction bases with no gene match: 5. The germline gives CDR1 MNHEY, CDR2 SVGAGI. The CDR3 totals 13 residues. The CDR3 sequence is CASNYDRGQPQHF. Here the CDR3 DNA reads TGTGCCAGCAACTATGACAGGGGTCAGCCCCAGCATTTT.

The chain has TRBV11-2 and TRBJ1-2; D might be TRBD1 (6 bases). Trimming left V 6 bases short and J 13 bases short, with 24 bases between. This CDR3 comprises 14 residues. Germline V CDR1 and CDR2: SGHAT, FQNNGV. CDR3 region: CASRRVGRDNYCTF. The CDR3 coding sequence is TGTGCCAGCAGGCGAGTGGGCAGGGACAACTACTGCACCTTC.

This chain connects TRBV10-2 to TRBJ2-1; D possibly corresponds to TRBD2 (5 bases). Germline CDR1 reads WSHSY; CDR2 reads SAAADI. The CDR3 has 15 amino acids. Trimming removed 1 base at V and 3 bases at J, with 10 bases between. DNA of the CDR3: TGCGCCAGCAGTGAGTTGACTACCGACTACAATGAGCAGTTCTTC. Protein: CASSELTTDYNEQFF.

This clone was observed a single time. The chain links TRBV2 to TRBJ1-3, with a possible D match to TRBD1 (5 bases). CDR3 size: 18 residues. Trimming took off 11 bases at V and 3 bases at J, with 29 bases between the two ends. Germline V gives CDR1 SNHLY, CDR2 FYNNEI. The CDR3 is CAASFPSKGRSGGNTIYF. The CDR3 bases are TGTGCCGCGAGCTTTCCGAGCAAGGGGAGGTCGGGTGGAAACACCATATATTTT. The full variable domain, its missing parts supplied by reference TRBV2 and TRBJ1-3, is EPEVTQTPSHQVTQMGQEVILRCVPISNHLYFYWYRQILGQKVEFLVSFYNNEISEKSEIFDDQFSVERPDGSNFTLKIRSTKLEDSAMYFCAASFPSKGRSGGNTIYFGEGSWLTVV.

The V and J genes are TRBV29-1 and TRBJ2-1; D remains ambiguous. The CDR3 spans 11 residues. Germline CDR1 and CDR2: SQVTM and ANQGSEA. Trimming took off 3 bases at V and 15 bases at J, with 15 bases between the two ends. CDR3 nucleotides: TGCAGCGTTGACCTTGGCAGGAATAGGTTCTTC. Translation gives CSVDLGRNRFF.

The chain employs TRBV10-2 and TRBJ1-1; D is possibly TRBD1 (6 bases). Looked up from germline, CDR1 is WSHSY and CDR2 is SAAADI. The V end lost 6 bases, the J end lost 1 base, and 12 bases lay between the germline ends. This CDR3 contains 14 residues. In DNA, the CDR3 is TGCGCCAGCAGGGAGGGGGGGGAGAACACTGAAGCTTTCTTT. Amino acid sequence: CASREGGENTEAFF.

The chain combines TRBV2 with TRBJ2-7, with TRBD2 identical over 13 bases. V shed 5 bases, J shed 3 bases, and the junction held 16 bases outside the gene matches. The germline V gene has CDR1 SNHLY and CDR2 FYNNEI. This CDR3 comprises 19 residues. The CDR3 loop reads CASSKDFQRTSGRSYEQYF. In DNA form, the CDR3 reads TGTGCCAGCAGTAAGGATTTTCAACGGACTAGCGGGAGAAGCTACGAGCAGTACTTC.

The chain combines TRBV9 with TRBJ2-1; TRBD2 matches 11 bases. V gave up 6 bases and J gave up 8 bases; unmatched junction bases: 13. Germline V gene data show CDR1 as SGDLS and CDR2 as YYNGEE. The CDR3 totals 16 residues. CDR3 amino acids: CASTPPTSGRVDEQFF. In DNA, the CDR3 is TGTGCCAGCACCCCGCCCACTAGCGGGAGAGTAGATGAGCAGTTCTTC.

This chain joins TRBV6-5 and TRBJ2-3, with D unresolved. The germline V gene has CDR1 MNHEY and CDR2 SVGAGI. This CDR3 is built from 12 residues. Trimming stripped 7 bases from V and 2 bases from J, with 7 bases between. The CDR3 protein is CASTRDTDTQYF. In nucleotides, the CDR3 is TGTGCCAGCACCCGAGACACAGATACGCAGTATTTT.

This clone was picked up one time. The rearrangement links TRBV7-6 to TRBJ1-6; no firm D call. CDR1 SGHVS and CDR2 FNYEAQ come from the germline V gene. Trimming cost V 0 bases and J 9 bases, with 6 bases left between them. This CDR3 region has 13 residues. The CDR3 bases are TGTGCCAGCAGCTTAGCGCTCGGTTCACCCCTCCACTTT. Translation gives CASSLALGSPLHF.

The V and J genes are TRBV5-1 and TRBJ1-2; TRBD1 aligns across 9 bases. Germline V gene sequence: CDR1 SGHRS, CDR2 YFSETQ. With 4 bases clipped from V and 6 bases from J, the junction kept 7 bases outside the gene matches. The CDR3 runs 14 residues. The CDR3 nucleotides read TGCGCCAGCAGCGTACGGACAGGGGAAGATGGCTACACCTTC. It encodes CASSVRTGEDGYTF.

The gene calls are TRBV6-5 and TRBJ1-2, with TRBD1 matching 9 bases. J gave up 6 bases and V 4 bases, and 6 bases lay outside the gene matches. Looked up from germline, CDR1 is MNHEY and CDR2 is SVGAGI. The CDR3 extends over 14 amino acids. The CDR3 here is CASSSSGTGHGYTF. DNA for the CDR3: TGTGCCAGCAGTTCCTCCGGGACAGGGCATGGCTACACCTTC.